These 30 T cell receptor beta chains came from one sample sequenced in a study of cytomegalovirus exposure and HLA in healthy donors. Vbeta (60) and Jbeta (13) primers were used in the PCR. Sequencing was performed with immunoSEQ multiplex PCR; in TCRdb, only in-frame clones are kept and a portion is missing. The sample shows 170,000 or so clones, about 84% of them seen only once. Sequences were obtained from PBMCs. The receptors here all came from a man younger than 30 in good health and CMV-seronegative.

The chain has TRBV5-5 and TRBJ1-4; D is unclear. Trimming shortened V by 1 base and J by 5 bases, and 12 bases separated the two germline ends. Germline V lookup: CDR1 SGHKS, CDR2 YYEKEE (reference sequence). This CDR3 comprises 15 residues. CDR3 sequence (DNA): TGTGCCAGCAGCTTGTCCCCGGGAGAAAATGAAAAACTGTTTTTT. This codes for CASSLSPGENEKLFF.

The rearrangement joins TRBV7-8 to TRBJ1-5, with 9 bases aligning to TRBD1. The trim removed 1 base at V and 3 bases at J, leaving 4 bases unmatched. The CDR3 contains 16 residues. Germline CDR1 and CDR2: SGHVS and FQNEAQ. The CDR3 DNA reads TGTGCCAGCAGCTTAGTAGGGACAGGGTACAATCAGCCCCAGCATTTT. It is translated as CASSLVGTGYNQPQHF.

This clone was found once. The rearrangement uses TRBV5-1 and TRBJ2-1, with 11 bases lining up with TRBD2. This CDR3 has 15 residues. Per germline, CDR1 SGHRS and CDR2 YFSETQ. V was pared by 5 bases and J by 5 bases, with 6 bases of the junction left unmatched. The CDR3 DNA reads TGCGCCAGCAGACCCGGGACTAGCGGTGACAATGAGCAGTTCTTC. Amino acids: CASRPGTSGDNEQFF.

The chain links TRBV7-9 to TRBJ2-7; D is uncertain. The CDR3 loop spans 12 amino acids. The germline V gene encodes CDR1 SEHNR and CDR2 FQNEAQ (reference sequence). Trimming shortened V by 6 bases and J by 7 bases, and 13 bases separated the two germline ends. The CDR3 reads CASRNLGGEQYF. The CDR3 nucleotides read TGTGCCAGCAGAAACCTAGGTGGGGAGCAGTACTTC.

V is TRBV18 and J is TRBJ1-5; D is ambiguous. Trimming shortened V by 2 bases and J by 6 bases, and 8 bases separated the two germline ends. The CDR3 length is 13 residues. CDR1 KGHSH and CDR2 LQKENI come from the germline V gene. DNA of the CDR3: TGTGCCAGCTCACCAGGGGAGAGTCAGCCCCAGCATTTT. Translated, it gives CASSPGESQPQHF.

V gene TRBV5-1 combines with J gene TRBJ2-3; TRBD2 agrees at 9 bases. The CDR3 spans 18 residues. Germline V gene data show CDR1 as SGHRS and CDR2 as YFSETQ. Trimming cost V 1 base and J 0 bases; bases outside gene matches: 9. The CDR3 region has the DNA TGCGCCAGCAGCTTGCTGGCTAGCGGGATATCTAGCACAGATACGCAGTATTTT. Protein: CASSLLASGISSTDTQYF.

With regard to this clone: At one of its ends the junction is not consistent with the germline gene, which may arise from a read error. The chain combines TRBV7-9 with TRBJ2-5, with D maybe TRBD1 (5 bases). CDR1 and CDR2 (germline): SEHNR, FQNEAQ (reference sequence). The CDR3 runs to 14 residues. In nucleotides, the CDR3 is TGTTCCAGCAGCTTTTCAGGGCTTCAAGAGACCCAGTACTTC. It specifies CSSSFSGLQETQYF.

The chain couples TRBV7-2 to TRBJ2-1; TRBD1 is a possible D gene (5 bases). The V gene's germline CDR1 is SGHTA and CDR2 FQGNSA. This CDR3 contains 13 residues. Trimming cost V 5 bases and J 5 bases, with 10 bases left between them. CDR3 loop: CASSAAGNNEQFF. Written as DNA, the CDR3 is TGTGCCAGCAGCGCGGCAGGGAACAATGAGCAGTTCTTC.

The gene calls are TRBV7-6 and TRBJ2-1; 8 positions match TRBD2. The V gene's germline CDR1 is SGHVS and CDR2 FNYEAQ. This CDR3 is built from 18 residues. The J segment lost 0 bases and the V segment lost 3 bases, leaving 10 bases of the junction unmatched. The chain's CDR3 is CASSFGLAGASSYNEQFF. The CDR3, as DNA: TGTGCCAGCAGCTTCGGACTAGCCGGAGCCAGCTCCTACAATGAGCAGTTCTTC. Filled out from reference TRBV7-6 and TRBJ2-1, the complete variable domain reads GAGVSQSPRYKVTKRGQDVALRCDPISGHVSLYWYRQALGQGPEFLTYFNYEAQQDKSGLPNDRFSAERPEGSISTLTIQRTEQRDSAMYRCASSFGLAGASSYNEQFFGPGTRLTVL.

The chain employs TRBV9 and TRBJ1-1; TRBD1 agrees at 9 bases. Germline V gene sequence: CDR1 SGDLS, CDR2 YYNGEE. V was clipped by 5 bases and J by 0 bases; unmatched bases: 11. The CDR3 runs 17 residues. CDR3 bases: TGTGCCAGCAGTAAAACAGGGGGCGCATCAGTGAACACTGAAGCTTTCTTT. This translates into CASSKTGGASVNTEAFF.

CDR3 sequence reads: CASSPIGQGRSFGANVLTF. The CDR3 coding sequence is TGTGCCAGCAGCCCCATCGGACAGGGTAGATCTTTTGGGGCCAACGTCCTGACTTTC. This sequence joins TRBV7-6 and TRBJ2-6; 8 bases agree with TRBD1. The germline CDR1 and CDR2 sequences are SGHVS and FNYEAQ. The CDR3 is made up of 19 amino acids. V lost 5 bases to trimming and J lost 3 bases; unmatched junction nucleotides: 15.

V usage is TRBV7-2 and J usage is TRBJ2-2, with D perhaps matching TRBD1 (6 bases). V was trimmed by 0 bases and J by 9 bases, leaving 8 bases between them. The CDR3 contains 13 residues. Germline V gene lookup returns CDR1 SGHTA and CDR2 FQGNSA. Here the CDR3 reads CASSLATGRELFF. In DNA form, the CDR3 reads TGTGCCAGCAGCTTAGCGACAGGCCGGGAGCTGTTTTTT. The entire variable domain, with the rest obtained from reference TRBV7-2 and TRBJ2-2, is as follows: GAGVSQSPSNKVTEKGKDVELRCDPISGHTALYWYRQSLGQGLEFLIYFQGNSAPDKSGLPSDRFSAERTGGSVSTLTIQRTQQEDSAVYLCASSLATGRELFFGEGSRLTVL.

The V call is TRBV4-2, the J call TRBJ2-1, with 9 bases lining up with TRBD2. From germline, CDR1 is LGHNA and CDR2 YNFKEQ. The V and J ends lost 2 bases and 8 bases, in that order; junction bases with no gene match: 10. The CDR3 extends over 16 amino acids. The CDR3 loop reads CASSQTSGGSGYEQFF. CDR3 nucleotide sequence: TGTGCCAGCAGCCAAACAAGCGGGGGGTCGGGCTATGAGCAGTTCTTC.

The rearrangement links TRBV6-6 to TRBJ2-7, with D perhaps matching TRBD1 (5 bases). Germline CDR1 reads MNHNY; CDR2 reads SVGAGI (reference sequence). V was trimmed by 8 bases and J by 1 base, leaving 18 bases between them. This CDR3 has 15 amino acids. CDR3 protein: CASLVWGSTSYEQYF. CDR3 DNA sequence: TGTGCCAGCTTGGTTTGGGGCAGTACATCCTACGAGCAGTACTTC.

V and J are TRBV19 and TRBJ1-2; D is perhaps TRBD1 (5 bases). Germline CDR1 reads LNHDA; CDR2 reads SQIVND (reference sequence). The length of the CDR3 is 14 residues. The V end was cut by 7 bases, the J end by 8 bases, with 20 bases between. CDR3 in DNA: TGTGCCAGTACGGGGGAGCGACGAGTCTGGGGCTACACCTTC. This encodes CASTGERRVWGYTF. Complete variable domain (other parts from reference TRBV19 and TRBJ1-2): DGGITQSPKYLFRKEGQNVTLSCEQNLNHDAMYWYRQDPGQGLRLIYYSQIVNDFQKGDIAEGYSVSREKKESFPLTVTSAQKNPTAFYLCASTGERRVWGYTFGSGTRLTVV.

The chain uses TRBV2 and TRBJ1-2, with 8 bases matching TRBD1. Germline CDR1 is SNHLY and CDR2 is FYNNEI. The CDR3 runs to 15 residues. After removal of 6 bases from V and 4 bases from J, the junction contained 10 bases not matched to a gene. CDR3 sequence (DNA): TGTGCCAGCAGATCGACAGGGGACGCCCTCTATGGCTACACCTTC. Translation: CASRSTGDALYGYTF.

This clone showed up just once. V and J are TRBV9 and TRBJ1-2; tentative D call: TRBD1 (5 bases). Germline CDR1 is SGDLS and CDR2 is YYNGEE. Trimming cost V 3 bases and J 4 bases, with 16 bases left between them. There are 15 residues in the CDR3. This CDR3 reads CASSGGGPSGYGYTF. DNA for the CDR3: TGTGCCAGCAGCGGGGGGGGACCGAGTGGCTATGGCTACACCTTC.

The CDR3 sequence is CASSDTGELFF. The CDR3 DNA reads as TGTGCCAGCAGCGACACCGGGGAGCTGTTTTTT. The chain has TRBV2 and TRBJ2-2; no firm D call. The CDR3 loop spans 11 amino acids. V lost 6 bases, J lost 3 bases, and 2 bases lay in between. Germline CDR1 reads SNHLY; CDR2 reads FYNNEI. The variable domain in full, with the rest retrieved from reference TRBV2 and TRBJ2-2, is EPEVTQTPSHQVTQMGQEVILRCVPISNHLYFYWYRQILGQKVEFLVSFYNNEISEKSEIFDDQFSVERPDGSNFTLKIRSTKLEDSAMYFCASSDTGELFFGEGSRLTVL.

The chain is built from TRBV19 and TRBJ2-2, with D possibly TRBD2 on 5 matching bases. V lost 7 bases and J 5 bases, leaving 20 bases between the germline ends. This CDR3 is 16 amino acids long. Germline V gene lookup returns CDR1 LNHDA and CDR2 SQIVND (reference sequence). CDR3 nucleotides: TGTGCCAGTACCCCGACTGGGAGCGTTAGAACCGGGGAGCTGTTTTTT. Its translation: CASTPTGSVRTGELFF.

The genes are TRBV25-1 and TRBJ1-5, with no clear D. V dropped 4 bases and J dropped 4 bases, with 11 bases sitting between them. The CDR3 length is 14 residues. Germline lookup yields CDR1 MGHDK and CDR2 SYGVNS. In DNA, the CDR3 is TGTGCCAGCAGTGGTTCCGGAGAAAATCAGCCCCAGCATTTT. Its protein is CASSGSGENQPQHF.

The chain has TRBV4-1 and TRBJ2-7; D ambiguous. Germline assignment: CDR1 MGHRA and CDR2 YSYEKL. Trimming took off 5 bases at V and 4 bases at J, with 6 bases between the two ends. The CDR3 runs 11 residues. CDR3 loop: CASSSQYEQYF. The CDR3 nucleotides read TGCGCCAGCAGCTCCCAGTACGAGCAGTACTTC.

The chain couples TRBV19 to TRBJ2-7; 10 bases align to TRBD2. The CDR3 consists of 14 residues. J gave up 6 bases and V 4 bases, and 6 bases lay outside the gene matches. Germline CDR1 and CDR2: LNHDA and SQIVND (reference sequence). The CDR3 DNA sequence: TGTGCCAGTAGTAATCTAGCGGGAGTCGGCGAGCAGTACTTC. Translation: CASSNLAGVGEQYF.

The chain links TRBV11-2 to TRBJ2-7; 7 bases agree with TRBD1. This CDR3 has 16 residues. Germline V CDR1 and CDR2: SGHAT, FQNNGV. J gave up 1 base and V 1 base, and 7 bases lay outside the gene matches. In DNA form, the CDR3 reads TGTGCCAGCAGCTTAGGCCCCACGACAGGGTCCTACGAGCAGTACTTC. Residues: CASSLGPTTGSYEQYF.

Details on this clone: The same CDR3 is also encoded by other DNA sequences in this sample. V gene TRBV6-1 combines with J gene TRBJ2-7; the D gene is possibly TRBD1 (6 bases). This CDR3 is built from 13 residues. Germline-derived CDR1 and CDR2 are MNHNS and SASEGT. With 7 bases removed from V and 1 base from J, the gap between germline ends came to 11 bases. The CDR3 DNA reads as TGTGCCAGCACCCCCGGACAGTCCTACGAGCAGTACTTC. This sequence encodes CASTPGQSYEQYF.

The rearrangement uses TRBV27 and TRBJ2-7, with 7 bases identical to TRBD1. The CDR3 covers 15 residues. With V trimmed by 0 bases and J by 2 bases, 4 bases remained unmatched. Germline-derived CDR1 and CDR2 are MNHEY and SMNVEV (reference sequence). The CDR3: CASSLSRQGPYEQYF. CDR3 bases: TGTGCCAGCAGTTTATCCCGACAGGGTCCCTACGAGCAGTACTTC.

The chain is built from TRBV15 and TRBJ1-5, with a tentative D call TRBD1 (5 bases). The CDR3 length is 17 residues. Germline CDR1 reads LNHNV; CDR2 reads YYDKDF (reference sequence). Between the trimmed V and J ends, which lost 3 bases and 1 base, there was a span of 16 bases. CDR3 residues: CATSRGTGLRSNQPQHF. CDR3 bases: TGTGCCACCAGCAGGGGCACGGGACTCCGAAGCAATCAGCCCCAGCATTTT.

V and J are TRBV11-3 and TRBJ2-5, with D perhaps TRBD1 (5 bases). The V and J ends lost 5 bases and 1 base respectively, with 14 bases between them. The germline CDR1 and CDR2 sequences are SGHNT and YENEEA. This CDR3 contains 15 residues. The chain's CDR3 is CASSPAGSSQETQYF. The CDR3, as DNA: TGTGCCAGCAGCCCGGCAGGGTCGTCCCAAGAGACCCAGTACTTC.

The V gene is TRBV10-3, the J gene TRBJ2-1; no clear D gene. V lost 8 bases to trimming and J lost 4 bases, with 9 bases between them. CDR3 length equals 12 residues. Germline CDR1 ENHRY, CDR2 SYGVKD. This CDR3 is CAIAGGYNEQFF. CDR3 in DNA: TGTGCCATCGCCGGCGGATACAATGAGCAGTTCTTC.

This chain connects TRBV28 to TRBJ1-2, with D hard to call. The CDR3 has 12 residues. Germline-derived CDR1 and CDR2 are MDHEN and SYDVKM. Trimming pared 4 bases from V and 6 bases from J, leaving 9 bases between. Here the CDR3 reads CASSSPTNGYTF. CDR3 DNA sequence: TGTGCCAGCAGTTCCCCGACAAATGGCTACACCTTC.

The rearrangement joins TRBV28 to TRBJ2-2, with 13 bases lining up with TRBD2. This CDR3 region has 16 residues. V shed 6 bases and J 4 bases; nucleotides not matched to a gene: 5. Germline CDR1 MDHEN, CDR2 SYDVKM. Written as DNA, the CDR3 is TGTGCCAGCAGACCGGGACTAGCGGGATTCACCGGGGAGCTGTTTTTT. The encoded protein is CASRPGLAGFTGELFF.